This is a list of T cell receptor beta chains from one sample in a study of OX40 agonist ivuxolimab in advanced cancers. Assay: immunoSEQ multiplex PCR; the TCRdb copy retains only in-frame clones and omits some. This repertoire shows roughly 99,000 clones, 75% to 95% found once; its top ten account for roughly 1.2%. The material was CD4+ or CD8+ T cells sorted from blood, obtained in a trial of the OX40 agonist ivuxolimab. The receptor source for this set is an adult with an advanced solid tumor such as melanoma, head and neck, liver or kidney cancer. Both conserved end residues are part of each CDR3. D genes are given only for firm matches. The size entry is marked missing in some rows and otherwise reads once, few, many or a size class.

15 TRBJ1-1 NA TRBV7-8 few TGTGCCAGCAGCCCCCCTGGCAGGGTGGGGACTGAAGCTTTCTTT CASSPPGRVGTEAFF
15 TRBJ1-1 NA TRBV30 NA TGTGCCTGGAGTGTAGGGAACATCATCCGGGTTGAAGCTTTCTTT CAWSVGNIIRVEAFF
17 TRBJ2-3 TRBD1 TRBV7-8 NA TGTGCCAGCAGCGCCAATTCGGGACAGGGGAAGGCAGATACGCAGTATTTT CASSANSGQGKADTQYF
10 TRBJ1-1 NA TRBV6-5 NA TGTGCCAGCGGTACACGCGAAGCTTTCTTT CASGTREAFF
12 TRBJ1-2 NA TRBV19 NA TGTGCCAGTAAAGAGAATAACTATGGCTACACCTTC CASKENNYGYTF
14 TRBJ2-4 TRBD1 TRBV7-2 NA TGTGCCAGCAGCCGCGGACAGGGGGCGAACATTCAGTACTTC CASSRGQGANIQYF
15 TRBJ1-5 NA TRBV28 NA TGTGCCAGCAGTTTTACTTTCTATAGCAATCAGCCCCAGCATTTT CASSFTFYSNQPQHF
14 TRBJ1-1 NA TRBV7-3 few TGTGCCAGCAGCCAACAATCGGGGGCCACTGAAGCTTTCTTT CASSQQSGATEAFF
14 TRBJ2-1 TRBD2 TRBV2 NA TGTGCCAGCAGTCCCTCTAGCGGCTACAATGAGCAGTTCTTC CASSPSSGYNEQFF
14 TRBJ2-1 NA TRBV5-1 NA TGCGCCAGCAGCTTGGAAAGATCCTACAATGAGCAGTTCTTC CASSLERSYNEQFF
12 TRBJ1-2 NA TRBV28 NA TGTGCCAGCCAACGACGGAACTATGGCTACACCTTC CASQRRNYGYTF
15 TRBJ1-6 NA TRBV4-1 NA TGCGCCAGCAGCCAAGCCCCCACAATCAATTCACCCCTCCACTTT CASSQAPTINSPLHF
15 TRBJ2-3 NA TRBV5-1 NA TGCGCCAGCAGCTTGGTGGCGGTCCCCACAGATACGCAGTATTTT CASSLVAVPTDTQYF
14 TRBJ2-1 NA TRBV15 NA TGTGCCACCAGCAGTGCGAGCTCCTACAATGAGCAGTTCTTC CATSSASSYNEQFF
14 TRBJ2-7 NA TRBV7-9 NA TGTGCCAGCAGCCCCCTTAGCGAGAGCTACGAGCAGTACTTC CASSPLSESYEQYF
17 TRBJ2-2 TRBD2 TRBV7-9 NA TGTGCCAGCAGCGACCGACTGGCGGGAGGGCCCACCGGGGAGCTGTTTTTT CASSDRLAGGPTGELFF
13 TRBJ1-2 NA TRBV6-5 few TGTGCCAGCAGTTGGGGACGTGACTATGGCTACACCTTC CASSWGRDYGYTF
14 TRBJ1-1 NA TRBV25-1 NA TGTGCCAGCAGCGAATCCGGGAGCCTCAGTGGAGCTTTCTTT CASSESGSLSGAFF
18 TRBJ2-6 NA TRBV12-5 NA TGTGCTAGTGGTGAACGGTCTTCAGGACAAAGTCGGGCCAACGTCCTGACTTTC CASGERSSGQSRANVLTF
16 TRBJ1-2 NA TRBV5-4 NA TGTGCCAGCAGTTCCGGGACGGCAAACTCCAACTATGGCTACACCTTC CASSSGTANSNYGYTF
15 TRBJ2-1 TRBD2 TRBV19 NA TGTGCCGGTAGTACCAGCGGGATCTCCTACAATGAGCAGTTCTTC CAGSTSGISYNEQFF
14 TRBJ2-1 NA TRBV25-1 few TGTGCCAGCAGTGAATTAGGCTATCACAATGAGCAGTTCTTC CASSELGYHNEQFF
16 TRBJ1-4 NA TRBV28 NA TGTGCCAGCAGTTCCCCCGCGGCACGGAATAATGAAAAACTGTTTTTT CASSSPAARNNEKLFF
12 TRBJ2-2 NA TRBV9 NA TGTGCCAGCAGCCCCAACCCCGGGGAGCTGTTTTTT CASSPNPGELFF
14 TRBJ1-5 TRBD1 TRBV28 NA TGTGCTCTGAAGGGGGCAGATAGCAATCAGCCCCAGCATTTT CALKGADSNQPQHF
11 TRBJ1-1 NA TRBV20-1 NA TGCAGGGGCGTTAGGGGTACTGAAGCTTTCTTT CRGVRGTEAFF
14 TRBJ2-7 TRBD1 TRBV7-2 NA TGTGCCAGCAGCCCCGGGACAGGGGAGTACGAGCAGTACTTC CASSPGTGEYEQYF
14 TRBJ2-5 NA TRBV12-5 NA TGTGCTAGTGGTTTTAGAGGGGGGCGGGAGACCCAGTACTTC CASGFRGGRETQYF
14 TRBJ2-7 TRBD1 TRBV27 once TGTGCCAGCAGTCCAACCGGGACAGGGAGCGAGCAGTACTTC CASSPTGTGSEQYF
17 TRBJ1-1 NA TRBV5-6 NA TGTGCCAGCAGCTTGAATGGTATCACGATCATGAACACTGAAGCTTTCTTT CASSLNGITIMNTEAFF
14 TRBJ1-2 NA TRBV7-9 NA TGTGCCAGCAGCTTAGGGACAGAAAACTATGGCTACACCTTC CASSLGTENYGYTF
14 TRBJ2-5 NA TRBV9 NA TGTGCCAGCAGCGTAAGGAACAGCCAAGAGACCCAGTACTTC CASSVRNSQETQYF
15 TRBJ1-5 NA TRBV7-2 NA TGTGCCAGCAGCTTAGGAGAATATAGCAATCAGCCCCAGCATTTT CASSLGEYSNQPQHF
12 TRBJ1-1 NA TRBV29-1 NA TGCAGCGTTGGGGGGTTTACCACTGAAGCTTTCTTT CSVGGFTTEAFF
14 TRBJ2-3 NA TRBV11-3 NA TGTGCCAGCAGCTTAGGAGGACCCACAGATACGCAGTATTTT CASSLGGPTDTQYF
11 TRBJ2-3 NA TRBV29-1 NA TGCAGCGTTTTCGTGGCAGATACGCAGTATTTT CSVFVADTQYF
14 TRBJ2-4 NA TRBV6-1 NA TGTGCCAGCATTAGCCCTTTAGCCAAAAACATTCAGTACTTC CASISPLAKNIQYF
16 TRBJ2-3 NA TRBV19 NA TGTGCCAGTAGTATATCGGATTGGCGGGGCACAGATACGCAGTATTTT CASSISDWRGTDTQYF
15 TRBJ1-5 NA TRBV9 NA TGTGCCAGCAGCGTCCAGGGGTATAGCAATCAGCCCCAGCATTTT CASSVQGYSNQPQHF
13 TRBJ2-3 NA TRBV7-3 NA TGTGCCAGCAGCTTAAAGGGAACAGATACGCAGTATTTT CASSLKGTDTQYF
14 TRBJ2-3 NA TRBV6-4 NA TGTGCCAGCAGATCCGGACACAGCACAGATACGCAGTATTTT CASRSGHSTDTQYF
11 TRBJ1-1 TRBD1 TRBV19 NA TGTGCCACCCTCTTAGAGGGGGCGAGGTTCTTT CATLLEGARFF
11 TRBJ2-1 TRBD2 TRBV6-5 NA TGTGCCAGCAGCAGCTCTAGCGGGCAGTTCTTC CASSSSSGQFF
16 TRBJ1-5 NA TRBV5-1 NA TGCGCCAGCAGCTTGGGTGCCTCAGGGGCTGGGCAGCCCCAGCATTTT CASSLGASGAGQPQHF
16 TRBJ2-1 TRBD2 TRBV5-1 NA TGCGCCAGCAGCTTGGGGACTAGCGGGACGGGTAATGAGCAGTTCTTC CASSLGTSGTGNEQFF
13 TRBJ2-3 NA TRBV4-2 NA TGTGCCAGCAGCCAAGAGGGGAGAGATACGCAGTATTTT CASSQEGRDTQYF
15 TRBJ2-5 TRBD2 TRBV5-6 NA TGTGCCAGCTCCAGACTAGCGGGAGACCAAGAGACCCAGTACTTC CASSRLAGDQETQYF
15 TRBJ2-3 TRBD1 TRBV5-1 NA TGCGCCAGCAGCTTGGCACAGGGGCGGGCAGATACGCAGTATTTT CASSLAQGRADTQYF
16 TRBJ2-1 NA TRBV7-2 NA TGTGCCAGCAGCTTAGATGCGGGGAGCCTCTACAATGAGCAGTTCTTC CASSLDAGSLYNEQFF
12 TRBJ2-7 TRBD1 TRBV7-2 NA TGTGCCAGCAGTTCGACAGGGGTCGAGCAGTACTTC CASSSTGVEQYF
16 TRBJ2-1 NA TRBV6-6 NA TGTGCCAGCAGTTACCCGGGCGGGGAAAATTACAATGAGCAGTTCTTC CASSYPGGENYNEQFF
13 TRBJ2-7 TRBD2 TRBV14 NA TGTGCCAGCAGCCAAGGGGACTATCGCGAGCAGTACTTC CASSQGDYREQYF
13 TRBJ2-7 NA TRBV7-2 NA TGTGCCAGCAGCCCCACGATCTCCTACGAGCAGTACTTC CASSPTISYEQYF
14 TRBJ1-1 TRBD1 TRBV25-1 NA TGTGCCAGCAGTCGGACAGGCACCTATGCTGAAGCTTTCTTT CASSRTGTYAEAFF
12 TRBJ1-1 NA TRBV18 once TGTGCCAGCTCACCAGGACTTTTTGAAGCTTTCTTT CASSPGLFEAFF
17 TRBJ1-3 NA TRBV7-6 NA TGTGCCAGCAGCCCAGTTCTCCTTCGAGGGATCGGAAACACCATATATTTT CASSPVLLRGIGNTIYF
13 TRBJ1-1 NA TRBV5-6 NA TGTGCCAGCAGCTTGGCCTCGGGGACTGAAGCTTTCTTT CASSLASGTEAFF
14 TRBJ1-1 NA TRBV29-1 few TGCAGCGGGGAAGAGCGGGGTTTGGGCACTGAAGCTTTCTTT CSGEERGLGTEAFF
14 TRBJ1-1 TRBD1 TRBV5-4 NA TGTGCCAGCAGCCGAGGGGACAGAAACACTGAAGCTTTCTTT CASSRGDRNTEAFF
12 TRBJ2-5 NA TRBV29-1 NA TGCAGCGTATCGACAGGTGACGAGACCCAGTACTTC CSVSTGDETQYF